This T cell receptor beta chain was recorded in a study of early T cells in non-severe SARS-CoV-2 infection. This clonotype was counted a few times. This CDR3 is built from 8 residues. Trimming removed 7 bases at V and 6 bases at J, with 1 base between. Germline V gene data show CDR1 as SNHLY and CDR2 as FYNNEI. Individual cDNA molecules each received unique molecular identifiers attached to them. TCRdb processed the 5' RACE reads anew with MiXCR; each CDR3 protein has one entry. The sample yields about 83,000 distinct CDR3 sequences, about 9.4% seen once. The TCR was taken from an adult who was a healthcare worker with PCR-confirmed SARS-CoV-2 infection or an uninfected control (not recorded which). Material: whole blood, obtained at baseline. This chain links TRBV2 with TRBJ2-7; D remains ambiguous. The CDR3 loop is CASTEQYF. The DNA for the CDR3 is TGTGCCAGCACCGAGCAGTACTTC.